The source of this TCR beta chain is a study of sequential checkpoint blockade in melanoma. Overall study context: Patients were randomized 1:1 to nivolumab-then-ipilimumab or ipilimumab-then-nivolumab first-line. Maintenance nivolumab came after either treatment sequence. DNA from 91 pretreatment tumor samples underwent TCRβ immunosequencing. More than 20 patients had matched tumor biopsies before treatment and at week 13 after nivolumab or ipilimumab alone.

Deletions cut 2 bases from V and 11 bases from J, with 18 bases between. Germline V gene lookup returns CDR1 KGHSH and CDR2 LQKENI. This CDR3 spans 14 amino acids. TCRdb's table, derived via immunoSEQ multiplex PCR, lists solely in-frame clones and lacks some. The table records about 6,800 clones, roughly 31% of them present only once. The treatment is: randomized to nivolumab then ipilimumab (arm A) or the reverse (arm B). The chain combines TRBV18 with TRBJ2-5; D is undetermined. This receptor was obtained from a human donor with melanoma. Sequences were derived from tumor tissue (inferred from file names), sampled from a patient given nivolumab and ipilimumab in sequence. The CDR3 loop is CASSPIADQEKQYF. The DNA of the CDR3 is TGTGCCAGCTCACCAATTGCGGATCAAGAGAAACAGTACTTC.